This entry describes one T cell receptor (beta chain). Its antigen is unidentified. The source of the sample is a study of T cell responses to AZD1222 COVID-19 vaccine. Here immunoSEQ multiplex PCR was the method, and the copy in TCRdb shows in-frame clones only, minus some. The table includes tens of thousands of clones, 80% to 90% detected once. Study-wide points: In all cases, repertoires were sampled only after the peak T cell response. Spike-specific TCR breadth and depth both grew after two AZD1222 doses.

The TCR originated in an adult in good health. The sample in question was peripheral blood, obtained on day 0 of AZD1222 vaccination.

The CDR3 nucleotides are TGTGCCAGCAGCCAAGGGACATCGCAACCGTATGGCTACACCTTC. As protein: CASSQGTSQPYGYTF. The chain recombines TRBV7-9 with TRBJ1-2; D perhaps matches TRBD1 (6 bases). This CDR3 has 15 amino acids. Germline loops: CDR1 SEHNR, CDR2 FQNEAQ (reference sequence). V dropped 5 bases and J dropped 5 bases, with 18 bases sitting between them.